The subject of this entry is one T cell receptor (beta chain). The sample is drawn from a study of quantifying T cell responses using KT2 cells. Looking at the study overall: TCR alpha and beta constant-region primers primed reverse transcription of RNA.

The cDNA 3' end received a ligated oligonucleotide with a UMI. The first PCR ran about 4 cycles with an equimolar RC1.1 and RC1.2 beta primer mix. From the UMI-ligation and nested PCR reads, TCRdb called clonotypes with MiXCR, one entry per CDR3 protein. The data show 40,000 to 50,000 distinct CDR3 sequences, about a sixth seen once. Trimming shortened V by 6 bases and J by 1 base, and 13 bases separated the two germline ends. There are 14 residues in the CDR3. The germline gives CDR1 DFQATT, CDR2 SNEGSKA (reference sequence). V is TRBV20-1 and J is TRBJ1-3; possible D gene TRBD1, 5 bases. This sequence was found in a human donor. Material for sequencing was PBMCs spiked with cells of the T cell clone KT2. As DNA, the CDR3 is TGCAGTGCGGTGTCAGGGTTTTCTGGAAACACCATATATTTT. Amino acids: CSAVSGFSGNTIYF.